The clone carrying this TCR beta chain was observed a few times. Its matching antigen is unknown. This record comes from a study of T cells in Graves' hyperthyroidism and ophthalmopathy. Findings of the study overall: Expanded thyroid clonotypes (above 0.001) were mostly also found in blood. Progression to ophthalmopathy was predicted a median of 6.5 months early.

V dropped 5 bases and J dropped 4 bases, with 14 bases sitting between them. The CDR3 contains 14 residues. Per the germline V gene, CDR1 is LNHDA and CDR2 is SQIVND (reference sequence). Amplification targeted TCR beta CDR3 regions from RNA transcripts. HTBI primers drove first-round RT-PCR of the TCR CDR3. TCRdb ran MiXCR on the multiplex PCR reads and lists one entry per CDR3 protein. Of 450,000 to 650,000 distinct CDR3 sequences detected, approximately 15% appear once; the ten largest clones hold roughly 7.7%. The chain is built from TRBV19 and TRBJ1-2; no clear D gene. The receptor was isolated from a woman aged 18 to 35 with Graves' ophthalmopathy. Sequences were obtained from blood. CDR3 in DNA: TGTGCCAGTAGTCCCCTGTATGAGGGCTATGGCTACACCTTC. This gives the protein CASSPLYEGYGYTF.